Shown below are 32 T cell receptor beta chains from a single sample sequenced in a study of beta chain features in type 1 diabetes. These receptors are not linked to any known antigen. Study results and limitations: Type 1 diabetes patients showed a moderate but significant shortening of TCRB CDR3s in all four CD4+ subsets.

Sequenced material consisted of expressed TCRB transcripts (all of the isolated RNA was reverse transcribed). Sequencing used immunoSEQ multiplex PCR; TCRdb keeps in-frame clones, though not all of them. This sample has hundreds of thousands of clones, with 13% to 15% found just once. The specimen was naive CD4+ T cells from blood. The receptor source for this set is a man younger than 45 with type 1 diabetes.

This chain uses TRBV7-2 with TRBJ1-5; D remains ambiguous. CDR3 length: 14 residues. Germline V gene lookup returns CDR1 SGHTA and CDR2 FQGNSA. Trimming left V 4 bases short and J 4 bases short, with 11 bases between. CDR3 loop: CASSSRIGNQPQHF. As DNA, the CDR3 is TGTGCCAGCAGCTCTAGAATCGGGAATCAGCCCCAGCATTTT. The complete variable domain, with remaining parts taken from reference TRBV7-2 and TRBJ1-5, reads GAGVSQSPSNKVTEKGKDVELRCDPISGHTALYWYRQSLGQGLEFLIYFQGNSAPDKSGLPSDRFSAERTGGSVSTLTIQRTQQEDSAVYLCASSSRIGNQPQHFGDGTRLSIL.

J is TRBJ1-2 and V is TRBV7-9, with D possibly matching TRBD1 (6 bases). Trimming cost V 5 bases and J 12 bases, with 19 bases left between them. The CDR3 runs to 13 residues. CDR1 is SEHNR, CDR2 FQNEAQ, per germline (reference sequence). DNA for the CDR3: TGTGCCAGCAGCCTTTCAGGGGTTTCAGTGCACACCTTC. The encoded protein is CASSLSGVSVHTF. The whole variable domain, filled in from reference TRBV7-9 and TRBJ1-2, reads DTGVSQNPRHKITKRGQNVTFRCDPISEHNRLYWYRQTLGQGPEFLTYFQNEAQLEKSRLLSDRFSAERPKGSFSTLEIQRTEQGDSAMYLCASSLSGVSVHTFGSGTRLTVV.

The V gene is TRBV11-2, the J gene TRBJ2-1; unclear D gene. This CDR3 comprises 14 residues. The V gene lost 6 bases and the J gene lost 6 bases, with 15 bases spanning the gap. Germline V gene data show CDR1 as SGHAT and CDR2 as FQNNGV. CDR3 in DNA: TGTGCCAGCAGTCCCATTCAGTACGTCAATGAGCAGTTCTTC. This codes for CASSPIQYVNEQFF. Variable domain in full (rest from reference TRBV11-2 and TRBJ2-1): EAGVAQSPRYKIIEKRQSVAFWCNPISGHATLYWYQQILGQGPKLLIQFQNNGVVDDSQLPKDRFSAERLKGVDSTLKIQPAKLEDSAVYLCASSPIQYVNEQFFGPGTRLTVL.

This clone occurred a few times. This chain uses TRBV18 with TRBJ2-5; TRBD1 matches 7 bases. With 2 bases clipped from V and 0 bases from J, the junction kept 0 bases outside the gene matches. This CDR3 is built from 14 residues. Germline-derived CDR1 and CDR2 are KGHSH and LQKENI. The CDR3 loop is CASSPGTDQETQYF. In DNA, the CDR3 is TGTGCCAGCTCACCAGGGACAGACCAAGAGACCCAGTACTTC.

The J gene is TRBJ2-5, the V gene TRBV23-1; 7 bases fit TRBD2. The J call may be in error: the DNA end matches TRBJ2-7 better. TRBV23-1 is annotated as an ORF whose role is uncertain. The CDR3 totals 14 residues. CDR3 sequence reads: CASSQIGGSHEQYF. The DNA of the CDR3 is TGCGCCAGCAGTCAAATAGGCGGGAGCCACGAGCAGTACTTC.

The V gene is TRBV5-1, the J gene TRBJ2-7, with 11 bases fitting TRBD2. Per germline, CDR1 SGHRS and CDR2 YFSETQ. The CDR3 is 15 residues long. V dropped 4 bases and J dropped 6; count of bases not matched to a gene: 9. This CDR3 is CASSTGSGRALEQYF. The CDR3 DNA sequence: TGCGCCAGCAGCACCGGTAGCGGGAGGGCCCTCGAGCAGTACTTC.

This rearrangement joins TRBV27 to TRBJ2-7; 8 nucleotides agree with TRBD1. Germline loops: CDR1 MNHEY, CDR2 SMNVEV (reference sequence). The CDR3 is made up of 16 amino acids. After removal of 1 base from V and 6 bases from J, the junction contained 11 bases not matched to a gene. For the CDR3, the DNA is TGTGCCAGCAGTTTATGGTCCGGACAGGGCCCTACCGAGCAGTACTTC. This codes for CASSLWSGQGPTEQYF.

This clone was recorded a few times. The J gene is TRBJ2-7, the V gene TRBV5-4; D call uncertain. CDR3 length equals 14 residues. Trimming left V 4 bases short and J 0 bases short, with 11 bases between. The V gene's germline CDR1 is SGHNT and CDR2 YYREEE (reference sequence). The CDR3 DNA reads TGTGCCAGCAGCCCCGGCGGCTCCTCCTACGAGCAGTACTTC. This gives the protein CASSPGGSSYEQYF.

The gene calls are TRBV7-2 and TRBJ2-7; 11 bases map to TRBD2. This CDR3 contains 14 residues. Germline lookup yields CDR1 SGHTA and CDR2 FQGNSA. The V and J ends lost 3 bases and 11 bases, in that order; junction bases with no gene match: 9. CDR3 DNA: TGTGCCAGCAGCTTGTCCCTAGCGGGAGGTCAAAAGTACTTC. Amino acids: CASSLSLAGGQKYF.

Turning to this clone: At one end the junction does not follow the germline gene, possibly because of a read error. The chain is built from TRBV7-8 and TRBJ2-5; the D gene is possibly TRBD2 (5 bases). CDR1 is SGHVS and CDR2 is FQNEAQ in the germline V gene. The CDR3 consists of 14 residues. CDR3 coding DNA: TGTGCCAGCAGCTTCGAAACAATAAGCGGTCCTTATAACTTC. Protein sequence: CASSFETISGPYNF.

A few counts support this clone. The chain recombines TRBV28 with TRBJ2-3, with TRBD2 matching 9 bases. The CDR3 is 13 residues long. Germline CDR1 and CDR2: MDHEN and SYDVKM. With V trimmed by 10 bases and J by 0 bases, 2 bases remained unmatched. The CDR3 is CATLAGSTDTQYF. The CDR3 DNA reads TGTGCCACCCTAGCGGGAAGCACAGATACGCAGTATTTT. Together with reference TRBV28 and TRBJ2-3, the CDR3 gives the full variable domain: DVKVTQSSRYLVKRTGEKVFLECVQDMDHENMFWYRQDPGLGLRLIYFSYDVKMKEKGDIPEGYSVSREKKERFSLILESASTNQTSMYLCATLAGSTDTQYFGPGTRLTVL.

This clone was seen more than once but under ten times. The chain has TRBV14 and TRBJ2-3; 14 bases fit TRBD2. The trim removed 0 bases at V and 3 bases at J, leaving 8 bases unmatched. This CDR3 has 19 residues. Germline-derived CDR1 and CDR2 are SGHDN and FVKESK. The chain's CDR3 is CASSQDLGTSGSRTDTQYF. The CDR3 bases are TGTGCCAGCAGCCAAGATCTCGGGACTAGCGGGAGCCGGACAGATACGCAGTATTTT.

This clone was found a few times. The chain employs TRBV30 and TRBJ2-5; D is perhaps TRBD1 (6 bases). Trimming shortened V by 5 bases and J by 5 bases, and 9 bases separated the two germline ends. CDR1 and CDR2 from the germline V gene are GTSNPN and SVGIG (reference sequence). The length of the CDR3 is 11 residues. The CDR3 here is CAWGGGETQYF. The CDR3 nucleotides read TGTGCCTGGGGGGGCGGGGAGACCCAGTACTTC.

This clone has more than one count but fewer than ten. The rearrangement joins TRBV7-2 to TRBJ2-7; D is perhaps TRBD2 (6 bases). This CDR3 region has 13 residues. V lost 5 bases to trimming and J lost 3 bases, with 11 bases between them. Germline V lookup: CDR1 SGHTA, CDR2 FQGNSA. CDR3 sequence (DNA): TGTGCCAGCAGCGCTCCGGGACTCTACGAGCAGTACTTC. Protein sequence: CASSAPGLYEQYF.

This clone has only a few counts. V gene TRBV6-5 combines with J gene TRBJ1-2; TRBD1 might be the D (6 bases). V lost 0 bases to trimming and J lost 4 bases, with 15 bases between them. Germline-derived CDR1 and CDR2 are MNHEY and SVGAGI. There are 16 residues in the CDR3. CDR3 DNA sequence: TGTGCCAGCAGTTACTCGAGTACTTCAGGGGCCTATGGCTACACCTTC. This encodes CASSYSSTSGAYGYTF.

This sequence joins TRBV7-2 and TRBJ2-7; TRBD2 agrees at 10 bases. This CDR3 has 14 amino acids. The germline V gene has CDR1 SGHTA and CDR2 FQGNSA. The J segment lost 9 bases and the V segment lost 4 bases, leaving 9 bases of the junction unmatched. DNA for the CDR3: TGTGCCAGCAGCTCGGTAGCGGGAGGAGGTGTGCAGTACTTC. As protein: CASSSVAGGGVQYF.

Concerning this clone itself: This CDR3 fails to terminate in the conserved phenylalanine or tryptophan, so it likely reflects a read error. Because the CDR3's place on the DNA is in doubt, the DNA is left out and the CDR3 is given as listed by TCRdb. The V and J genes are TRBV5-6 and TRBJ2-3; the table's D call, TRBD1, has no DNA check behind it. The CDR3 extends over 14 residues, inclusive of both ends. Germline V gives CDR1 SGHDT, CDR2 YYEEEE. The CDR3 loop is CAQGAWTRASTSVN.

The V gene is TRBV30, the J gene TRBJ2-5; TRBD1 aligns across 8 bases. The J call may be mistaken, given a closer DNA end match to TRBJ2-7. The germline V gene has CDR1 GTSNPN and CDR2 SVGIG (reference sequence). The CDR3 contains 13 residues. CDR3 in DNA: TGTGCCTGGAGACAGACAGGGGACTTCGAGCAGTACTTC. The encoded protein is CAWRQTGDFEQYF.

V and J are TRBV15 and TRBJ2-3; D is undetermined. Germline lookup yields CDR1 LNHNV and CDR2 YYDKDF (reference sequence). V was cut by 0 bases and J by 3 bases, with 4 bases left in between. This CDR3 spans 13 amino acids. DNA for the CDR3: TGTGCCACCAGCAGAGACCGGACAGATACGCAGTATTTT. It translates to CATSRDRTDTQYF. The entire variable domain, with the rest obtained from reference TRBV15 and TRBJ2-3, is as follows: DAMVIQNPRYQVTQFGKPVTLSCSQTLNHNVMYWYQQKSSQAPKLLFHYYDKDFNNEADTPDNFQSRRPNTSFCFLDIRSPGLGDTAMYLCATSRDRTDTQYFGPGTRLTVL.

The V and J genes are TRBV20-1 and TRBJ2-5; possibly TRBD1 or TRBD2 for D (5 bases each). The germline V and J ends were trimmed by 8 bases and 4 bases, with 11 bases remaining between them. This CDR3 contains 11 residues. CDR1 is DFQATT and CDR2 is SNEGSKA in the germline V gene (reference sequence). In nucleotides, the CDR3 is TGCAGTCCCAGAGGGGCAGAGACCCAGTACTTC. Its protein is CSPRGAETQYF.

This chain connects TRBV11-2 to TRBJ2-2; TRBD2 matches at 7 bases. CDR1 SGHAT and CDR2 FQNNGV come from the germline V gene. Trimming at V came to 2 bases and at J to 6 bases, leaving 6 bases not matched to a gene. CDR3 size: 15 residues. DNA for the CDR3: TGTGCCAGCAGCTTAATAACTAGCGAGGCCGGGGAGCTGTTTTTT. This translates into CASSLITSEAGELFF. Full variable domain (rest looked up from reference TRBV11-2 and TRBJ2-2): EAGVAQSPRYKIIEKRQSVAFWCNPISGHATLYWYQQILGQGPKLLIQFQNNGVVDDSQLPKDRFSAERLKGVDSTLKIQPAKLEDSAVYLCASSLITSEAGELFFGEGSRLTVL.

This clone was found a few times. This sequence joins TRBV29-1 and TRBJ2-7; TRBD1 aligns across 7 bases. V trimming: 4 bases; J trimming: 6 bases; junction bases outside the gene matches: 3. Germline CDR1 SQVTM, CDR2 ANQGSEA. This CDR3 has 11 amino acids. CDR3 sequence reads: CSVGTGREQYF. CDR3 DNA sequence: TGCAGCGTTGGGACAGGTCGCGAGCAGTACTTC.

This clone was seen a handful of times. The chain combines TRBV5-6 with TRBJ2-5, with 8 positions matching TRBD2. V dropped 4 bases and J dropped 5; count of bases not matched to a gene: 7. The CDR3 has 14 amino acids. Per germline, CDR1 SGHDT and CDR2 YYEEEE. Here the CDR3 reads CASSPGTSMETQYF. As DNA, the CDR3 is TGTGCCAGCAGCCCCGGGACTAGTATGGAGACCCAGTACTTC. The variable domain in full, completed from reference TRBV5-6 and TRBJ2-5, reads DAGVTQSPTHLIKTRGQQVTLRCSPKSGHDTVSWYQQALGQGPQFIFQYYEEEERQRGNFPDRFSGHQFPNYSSELNVNALLLGDSALYLCASSPGTSMETQYFGPGTRLLVL.

The chain recombines TRBV18 with TRBJ1-1, with D hard to call. This CDR3 region has 13 residues. With 2 bases removed from V and 1 base from J, the gap between germline ends came to 5 bases. CDR1 is KGHSH and CDR2 is LQKENI in the germline V gene. The CDR3 loop reads CASSPEENTEAFF. The CDR3 nucleotides are TGTGCCAGCTCACCAGAGGAGAACACTGAAGCTTTCTTT.

The chain uses TRBV28 and TRBJ2-3; TRBD2 might be the D (7 bases). CDR3 length: 18 amino acids. The V and J ends lost 6 bases and 4 bases respectively, with 26 bases between them. The germline V gene encodes CDR1 MDHEN and CDR2 SYDVKM. In nucleotides, the CDR3 is TGTGCCAGCAGCCCTCCTACTAGGGGGGGAGGATTTTCAGATACGCAGTATTTT. This encodes CASSPPTRGGGFSDTQYF. Drawing the rest from reference TRBV28 and TRBJ2-3, the complete variable domain is DVKVTQSSRYLVKRTGEKVFLECVQDMDHENMFWYRQDPGLGLRLIYFSYDVKMKEKGDIPEGYSVSREKKERFSLILESASTNQTSMYLCASSPPTRGGGFSDTQYFGPGTRLTVL.

This clone was observed a handful of times. The V and J genes are TRBV15 and TRBJ2-2; D gene uncertain. The CDR3 covers 13 residues. Germline CDR1 is LNHNV and CDR2 is YYDKDF (reference sequence). The CDR3 loop reads CVLQNTNTGELFF. DNA of the CDR3: TGTGTCCTGCAAAACACGAACACCGGGGAGCTGTTTTTT.

The chain couples TRBV4-1 to TRBJ1-1; possibly TRBD1 for D (5 bases). The V end was cut by 4 bases, the J end by 2 bases, with 11 bases between. Germline V gene sequence: CDR1 MGHRA, CDR2 YSYEKL. The CDR3 totals 14 residues. The CDR3 here is CASSPPGYNTEAFF. The CDR3 region has the DNA TGCGCCAGCAGCCCGCCAGGGTATAACACTGAAGCTTTCTTT.

The V and J genes are TRBV30 and TRBJ2-5; a weak D match, TRBD2 (6 bases). Germline V gene lookup returns CDR1 GTSNPN and CDR2 SVGIG (reference sequence). V lost 0 bases to trimming and J lost 2 bases, with 13 bases between them. The CDR3 runs 15 residues. The CDR3 bases are TGTGCCTGGAGTGTACCAGCTGGGGGGCAAGAGACCCAGTACTTC. Its translation: CAWSVPAGGQETQYF.

This clone occurred a few times. The rearrangement links TRBV5-4 to TRBJ2-7; D unresolved. The germline gives CDR1 SGHNT, CDR2 YYREEE (reference sequence). V dropped 1 base and J dropped 6 bases, with 5 bases sitting between them. This CDR3 region has 11 residues. Here the CDR3 reads CASSLFSEQYF. In nucleotides, the CDR3 is TGTGCCAGCAGCTTGTTCTCCGAGCAGTACTTC.

This sequence joins TRBV2 and TRBJ2-3; 9 nucleotides line up with TRBD2. This CDR3 has 14 residues. V gave up 6 bases and J gave up 6 bases; unmatched junction bases: 7. CDR1 SNHLY and CDR2 FYNNEI come from the germline V gene. DNA for the CDR3: TGTGCCAGCAGGGAGCTAGCGGGACCGGATACGCAGTATTTT. Translation gives CASRELAGPDTQYF. The entire variable domain, with the rest obtained from reference TRBV2 and TRBJ2-3, is as follows: EPEVTQTPSHQVTQMGQEVILRCVPISNHLYFYWYRQILGQKVEFLVSFYNNEISEKSEIFDDQFSVERPDGSNFTLKIRSTKLEDSAMYFCASRELAGPDTQYFGPGTRLTVL.

This clone has just a few counts. V usage is TRBV5-1 and J usage is TRBJ2-1, with 8 nucleotides matching TRBD1. The CDR3 covers 14 residues. Germline lookup yields CDR1 SGHRS and CDR2 YFSETQ. With V trimmed by 4 bases and J by 6 bases, 6 bases remained unmatched. CDR3 loop: CASSPQGASNEQFF. The CDR3 DNA reads as TGCGCCAGCAGCCCTCAGGGGGCTTCCAATGAGCAGTTCTTC.

The chain uses TRBV5-4 and TRBJ2-1; TRBD2 matches 10 bases. The V segment lost 3 bases and the J segment 2 bases; nucleotides outside the gene matches: 2. The germline CDR1 and CDR2 sequences are SGHNT and YYREEE (reference sequence). The CDR3 sequence is 15 residues long. The CDR3 DNA follows: TGTGCCAGCAGCTCAGCGGGAGGGCCCTACAATGAGCAGTTCTTC. Translation: CASSSAGGPYNEQFF.